Following are 32 T cell receptor beta chains from one sample sequenced in a study of blood T cell repertoires in COVID-19. The table came from immunoSEQ multiplex PCR; TCRdb's copy has only in-frame clones and leaves some out. Of around 130,000 clones listed, 84% are singletons. Input material: peripheral blood. Every receptor here comes from a man between 25 and 39 years old with COVID-19, enrolled during active disease.

The gene calls are TRBV6-2 or TRBV6-3 and TRBJ2-3; 12 bases agree with TRBD2. Unmatched junction bases numbered 11, after V lost 2 bases and J lost 8 bases. Germline CDR1 is MNHEY and CDR2 is SVGEGT. CDR3 length: 17 amino acids. The CDR3 nucleotides read TGTGCCAGCAGTTACGTTTTGGCTAGCGGGGGGGCTCCTACGCAGTATTTT. As protein: CASSYVLASGGAPTQYF.

The chain employs TRBV6-1 and TRBJ2-3, with TRBD2 identical over 15 bases. The CDR3 runs 17 residues. J gave up 2 bases and V 4 bases, and 4 bases lay outside the gene matches. From germline, CDR1 is MNHNS and CDR2 SASEGT. For the CDR3, the DNA is TGTGCCAGCAGTGGGACTAGCGGGAGGGTGTCCACAGATACGCAGTATTTT. Translating gives CASSGTSGRVSTDTQYF.

This clone was observed a single time. The CDR3 region has the DNA TGTGCCAGCAGCTTAGTGCGAGGACTAGCGGGAACGCAGTATTTT. Translation: CASSLVRGLAGTQYF. The V and J genes are TRBV11-2 and TRBJ2-3; 12 bases map to TRBD2. This CDR3 contains 15 residues. Germline CDR1 and CDR2: SGHAT and FQNNGV. V shed 1 base, J shed 9 bases, and the junction held 5 bases outside the gene matches.

The V gene is TRBV11-1, the J gene TRBJ2-3; 9 nucleotides align to TRBD1. This CDR3 is built from 12 residues. V was pared by 4 bases and J by 8 bases, with 1 base of the junction left unmatched. In germline, CDR1 is SGHAT, CDR2 FQDESV (reference sequence). CDR3 sequence: CASSSTGGTQYF. CDR3 nucleotides: TGTGCCAGCAGCTCGACAGGGGGTACGCAGTATTTT.

The chain is built from TRBV3-1 (or the pseudogene TRBV3-2) and TRBJ1-1; D unclear. Germline assignment: CDR1 LGHDT and CDR2 YNNKEL (reference sequence). The V end was cut by 6 bases, the J end by 1 base, with 12 bases between. The CDR3 is 14 amino acids. In nucleotides, the CDR3 is TGTGCCAGCAGACGGACTCTTAAGAACACTGAAGCTTTCTTT. Translation gives CASRRTLKNTEAFF.

The J gene is TRBJ1-6, the V gene TRBV28; TRBD1 is a possible D gene (5 bases). Germline V lookup: CDR1 MDHEN, CDR2 SYDVKM. The CDR3 sequence is 16 residues long. V was pared by 2 bases and J by 7 bases, with 15 bases between. CDR3: CASSLSPDRQNSPLHF. In DNA form, the CDR3 reads TGTGCCAGCAGTTTAAGTCCCGACAGACAGAATTCACCCCTCCACTTT.

The chain couples TRBV29-1 to TRBJ2-1; 9 bases are a match to TRBD1. With 5 bases clipped from V and 5 bases from J, the junction kept 10 bases outside the gene matches. The CDR3 runs 15 residues. Germline V lookup: CDR1 SQVTM, CDR2 ANQGSEA. CDR3 coding DNA: TGCAGCGTTCCCCACCGGGACAGGGTCAACAATGAGCAGTTCTTC. Residues: CSVPHRDRVNNEQFF.

The chain joins TRBV2 to TRBJ2-3; 9 bases align to TRBD1. Germline-derived CDR1 and CDR2 are SNHLY and FYNNEI. CDR3 length: 14 amino acids. J was trimmed by 3 bases and V by 6 bases; bases with no gene match: 4. CDR3 DNA: TGTGCCAGCAGCAGGGACAGGGTTACAGATACGCAGTATTTT. It yields the protein CASSRDRVTDTQYF.

The gene calls are TRBV19 and TRBJ1-5, with 7 bases matching TRBD1. V dropped 6 bases and J dropped 0; count of bases not matched to a gene: 11. Germline CDR1 and CDR2: LNHDA and SQIVND (reference sequence). This CDR3 is built from 17 residues. The CDR3: CASSSGTVGYSNQPQHF. CDR3 coding DNA: TGTGCCAGTAGCTCCGGGACAGTGGGATATAGCAATCAGCCCCAGCATTTT.

The gene calls are TRBV6-5 and TRBJ1-1, with D tentatively TRBD1 (6 bases). Trimming shortened V by 10 bases and J by 0 bases, and 12 bases separated the two germline ends. Germline assignment: CDR1 MNHEY and CDR2 SVGAGI. The CDR3 runs to 13 residues. DNA of the CDR3: TGTGCCACCTACAGGACAGTGAACACTGAAGCTTTCTTT. Residues: CATYRTVNTEAFF.

This rearrangement joins TRBV6-2 or TRBV6-3 to TRBJ1-2, with 7 bases that match TRBD1. In germline, CDR1 is MNHEY, CDR2 SVGEGT. The CDR3 length is 12 residues. J was trimmed by 4 bases and V by 6 bases; bases with no gene match: 2. The DNA for the CDR3 is TGTGCCAGCAGCCCAGGGGGCTATGGCTACACCTTC. Its translation: CASSPGGYGYTF.

V gene TRBV9 combines with J gene TRBJ2-7; TRBD2 is a possible D gene (5 bases). Germline V gives CDR1 SGDLS, CDR2 YYNGEE. V lost 5 bases, J lost 4 bases, and 13 bases lay in between. The CDR3 spans 13 residues. CDR3 nucleotides: TGTGCCAGCAGTCCCCCCCGGGGATACGAGCAGTACTTC. It encodes CASSPPRGYEQYF.

The chain couples TRBV28 to TRBJ1-5; TRBD1 is a possible D gene (5 bases). This CDR3 has 14 residues. Germline loops: CDR1 MDHEN, CDR2 SYDVKM. V was shortened by 7 bases and J by 0 bases, with 10 bases between the two germline ends. Written as DNA, the CDR3 is TGTGCCAGCAACCTAGACAGTAGCAATCAGCCCCAGCATTTT. This encodes CASNLDSSNQPQHF.

This rearrangement joins TRBV4-3 to TRBJ1-2; 9 nucleotides match TRBD1. The CDR3 consists of 15 residues. CDR1 and CDR2 from the germline V gene are LGHNA and YSLEER. J gave up 2 bases and V 3 bases, and 4 bases lay outside the gene matches. The CDR3: CASSQDRGLNYGYTF. The CDR3 DNA follows: TGCGCCAGCAGCCAGGACAGGGGTCTAAACTATGGCTACACCTTC.

This clone was seen just once. This sequence joins TRBV7-8 and TRBJ2-7, with a possible D match to TRBD2 (6 bases). This CDR3 contains 15 residues. The V gene lost 5 bases and the J gene lost 3 bases, with 17 bases spanning the gap. In germline, CDR1 is SGHVS, CDR2 FQNEAQ. CDR3 sequence (DNA): TGTGCCAGCAGCCGAGACCGGGACTCTCTCTACGAGCAGTACTTC. Translated: CASSRDRDSLYEQYF.

J is TRBJ2-6 and V is TRBV6-4; TRBD1 agrees at 7 bases. Looked up from germline, CDR1 is MRHNA and CDR2 is SNTAGT. The CDR3 spans 16 residues. The V and J ends lost 0 bases and 2 bases, in that order; junction bases with no gene match: 1. Here the CDR3 reads CASSDSGGAGANVLTF. The CDR3 DNA is TGTGCCAGCAGTGACTCAGGGGGCGCTGGGGCCAACGTCCTGACTTTC.

This clone has a handful of counts. The rearrangement links TRBV6-2 or TRBV6-3 to TRBJ2-3, with TRBD2 matching over 9 bases. V lost 2 bases and J lost 7; bases outside the gene matches: 4. CDR3 size: 14 residues. The V gene's germline CDR1 is MNHEY and CDR2 SVGEGT. The CDR3 spells CASSYAREGHTQYF. Written as DNA, the CDR3 is TGTGCCAGCAGTTACGCGCGGGAGGGCCATACGCAGTATTTT.

The J gene is TRBJ2-7, the V gene TRBV30; no firm D call. Trimming removed 0 bases from V and 4 bases from J, with 4 bases in between. Germline V gene lookup returns CDR1 GTSNPN and CDR2 SVGIG (reference sequence). This CDR3 is built from 11 residues. For the CDR3, the DNA is TGTGCCTGGAGTGTTACATACGAGCAGTACTTC. Its translation: CAWSVTYEQYF.

The chain combines TRBV19 with TRBJ2-7; the match to TRBD1 covers 9 bases. The CDR3 has 16 residues. Per the germline V gene, CDR1 is LNHDA and CDR2 is SQIVND (reference sequence). V lost 6 bases, J lost 2 bases, and 11 bases stayed unmatched. The CDR3, as DNA: TGTGCCAGTAGCTACACAGGGGGCGCGGGACCCTACGAGCAGTACTTC. Its protein is CASSYTGGAGPYEQYF.

This clone was detected a few times. This chain uses TRBV28 with TRBJ1-2; a weak D match, TRBD1 (5 bases). CDR1 and CDR2 (germline): MDHEN, SYDVKM. V dropped 7 bases and J dropped 7 bases, with 13 bases sitting between them. This CDR3 spans 12 amino acids. CDR3 protein: CASTNWGGGYTF. Here the CDR3 DNA reads TGTGCCAGCACCAACTGGGGGGGTGGCTACACCTTC.

The chain links TRBV10-1 to TRBJ2-5, with 11 bases that match TRBD2. J lost 3 bases, V lost 6 bases, and 9 bases had no gene match. The CDR3 spans 16 residues. CDR1 is WNHNN and CDR2 is SYGVQD in the germline V gene (reference sequence). CDR3 protein: CASSRSQGLAEETQYF. The CDR3, as DNA: TGCGCCAGCAGCCGCAGCCAGGGACTAGCGGAAGAGACCCAGTACTTC.

This chain links TRBV21-1 with TRBJ2-7; the table's D call, TRBD1, was not checked against the DNA. TRBV21-1 is a pseudogene segment. The CDR3 totals 13 residues. Here the CDR3 reads CASGQGAPAEQYF. CDR3 nucleotide sequence: TGTGCCAGCGGCCAAGGGGCCCCCGCCGAGCAGTACTTC.

V and J are TRBV10-1 and TRBJ2-3; 10 bases map to TRBD2. The CDR3 is 15 residues long. The ends lost 4 bases at V and 1 base at J; junction bases unmatched: 2. Germline V gene sequence: CDR1 WNHNN, CDR2 SYGVQD (reference sequence). CDR3 amino acids: CASSAGTSGTDTQYF. In DNA, the CDR3 is TGCGCCAGCAGTGCCGGGACTAGCGGCACAGATACGCAGTATTTT.

The rearrangement uses TRBV4-2 and TRBJ2-3, with 11 bases that match TRBD2. V was pared by 2 bases and J by 6 bases, with 10 bases of the junction left unmatched. Germline loops: CDR1 LGHNA, CDR2 YNFKEQ. The CDR3 extends over 17 amino acids. DNA of the CDR3: TGTGCCAGCAGCCAAACCCTAGCGGGAGGCGGCGTGGATACGCAGTATTTT. As protein: CASSQTLAGGGVDTQYF.

This clone turned up a few times. The V and J genes are TRBV2 and TRBJ2-7; a weak D match, TRBD2 (5 bases). The ends were cut back, 3 bases at V and 2 bases at J, with 5 bases in the middle. Germline assignment: CDR1 SNHLY and CDR2 FYNNEI. The CDR3 loop spans 12 amino acids. The CDR3 DNA reads as TGTGCCAGCAGTGAGACTACCTACGAGCAGTACTTC. Translated: CASSETTYEQYF.

As DNA, the CDR3 is TGTGCCAGCAGCTTAGGTGGACTTAATGAAAAACTGTTTTTT. Its translation is CASSLGGLNEKLFF. The chain couples TRBV13 to TRBJ1-4; D is unresolved. V dropped 0 bases and J dropped 4 bases, with 6 bases sitting between them. Germline V gives CDR1 PRHDT, CDR2 FYEKMQ (reference sequence). The CDR3 has 14 residues.

The chain couples TRBV24-1 to TRBJ2-7, with 7 bases that match TRBD1. This CDR3 contains 13 residues. From germline, CDR1 is KGHDR and CDR2 SFDVKD. V lost 8 bases and J lost 1; bases outside the gene matches: 4. CDR3 protein: CATMDRNSYEQYF. CDR3 DNA sequence: TGTGCCACCATGGACAGGAATTCCTACGAGCAGTACTTC.

The chain uses TRBV7-2 and TRBJ1-5, with D perhaps matching TRBD1 (5 bases). The V end was cut by 1 base, the J end by 6 bases, with 10 bases between. The CDR3 loop spans 14 amino acids. CDR1 is SGHTA, CDR2 FQGNSA, per germline. CDR3 DNA: TGTGCCAGCAGCTTAGGGGGGGTGGCTCAGCCCCAGCATTTT. This codes for CASSLGGVAQPQHF.

This clone was detected only once. The rearrangement uses TRBV19 and TRBJ2-7; possibly TRBD2 for D (7 bases). Germline V gene data show CDR1 as LNHDA and CDR2 as SQIVND (reference sequence). The CDR3 covers 18 residues. Trimming left V 1 base short and J 0 bases short, with 19 bases between. In nucleotides, the CDR3 is TGTGCCAGTAGTATAGCCGGGACTAAGGACAGCAGCTCCTACGAGCAGTACTTC. Protein: CASSIAGTKDSSSYEQYF. Looking up the rest from reference TRBV19 and TRBJ2-7 gives the full variable domain: DGGITQSPKYLFRKEGQNVTLSCEQNLNHDAMYWYRQDPGQGLRLIYYSQIVNDFQKGDIAEGYSVSREKKESFPLTVTSAQKNPTAFYLCASSIAGTKDSSSYEQYFGPGTRLTVT.

The table lists this clone with a count of one. V usage is TRBV7-2 and J usage is TRBJ2-7, with 9 bases fitting TRBD2. V shed 5 bases, J shed 0 bases, and the junction held 5 bases outside the gene matches. CDR3 length: 15 residues. Germline-derived CDR1 and CDR2 are SGHTA and FQGNSA. DNA for the CDR3: TGTGCCAGCAGCGGGGGTAGCGGGAGCTCCTACGAGCAGTACTTC. This sequence encodes CASSGGSGSSYEQYF.

The rearrangement uses TRBV3-1 (or the pseudogene TRBV3-2) and TRBJ2-7; D may be TRBD2 (7 bases). V was trimmed by 6 bases and J by 6 bases, leaving 18 bases between them. The CDR3 spans 14 residues. Germline assignment: CDR1 LGHDT and CDR2 YNNKEL (reference sequence). The CDR3 loop reads CASSPSGGAPEQYF. DNA of the CDR3: TGTGCCAGCAGTCCGAGTGGGGGGGCCCCCGAGCAGTACTTC.

J is TRBJ2-3 and V is TRBV29-1; 9 bases align to TRBD1. J lost 1 base, V lost 6 bases, and 5 bases had no gene match. The CDR3 has 14 amino acids. The germline CDR1 and CDR2 sequences are SQVTM and ANQGSEA. CDR3 coding DNA: TGCAGCGTCGAAAGGACAGGGGGCACAGATACGCAGTATTTT. Protein: CSVERTGGTDTQYF.